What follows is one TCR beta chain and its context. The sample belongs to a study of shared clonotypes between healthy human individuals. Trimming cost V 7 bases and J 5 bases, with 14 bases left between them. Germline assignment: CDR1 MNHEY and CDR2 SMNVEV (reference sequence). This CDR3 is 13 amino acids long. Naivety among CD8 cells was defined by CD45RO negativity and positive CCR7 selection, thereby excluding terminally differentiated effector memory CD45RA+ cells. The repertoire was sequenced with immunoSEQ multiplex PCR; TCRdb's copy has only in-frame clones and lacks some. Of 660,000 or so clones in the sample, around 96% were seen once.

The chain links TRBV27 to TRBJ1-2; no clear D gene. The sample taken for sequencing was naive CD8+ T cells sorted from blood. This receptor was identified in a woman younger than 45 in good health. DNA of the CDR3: TGTGCCAGCATGCCGGGGAGTGCTTATGGCTACACCTTC. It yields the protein CASMPGSAYGYTF.